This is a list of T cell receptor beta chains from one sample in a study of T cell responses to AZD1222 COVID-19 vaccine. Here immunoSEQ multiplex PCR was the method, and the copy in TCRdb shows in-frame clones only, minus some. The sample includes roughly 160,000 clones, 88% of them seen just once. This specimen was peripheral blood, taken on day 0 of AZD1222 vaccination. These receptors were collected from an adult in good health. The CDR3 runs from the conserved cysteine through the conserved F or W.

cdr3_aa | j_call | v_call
CASSIDLRATEAFF | TRBJ1-1 | TRBV27
CASSDGDTEAFF | TRBJ1-1 | TRBV9
CASSYTPGQYNEQFF | TRBJ2-1 | TRBV6-5
CASSGQGSSYNEQFF | TRBJ2-1 | TRBV7-2
CASSARGGGTDTQYF | TRBJ2-3 | TRBV9
CASSITATYNQPQHF | TRBJ1-5 | TRBV19
CASGGGYNSPLHF | TRBJ1-6 | TRBV11-2
CASSFWTGGYTEAFF | TRBJ1-1 | TRBV28
CASNSSPGDSYNEQFF | TRBJ2-1 | TRBV5-5
CASAGSSYNEQFF | TRBJ2-1 | TRBV24-1
CASSLVRGGYEQYF | TRBJ2-7 | TRBV27
CASSLWQGADEKLFF | TRBJ1-4 | TRBV7-9
CASSYTGEYSPLHF | TRBJ1-6 | TRBV6-5
CASSTTFQGNQPQHF | TRBJ1-5 | TRBV3-1/TRBV3-2